Listed below are T cell receptor beta chains from one sample, sequenced in a study of T cell responses to AZD1222 COVID-19 vaccine. Sequencing was performed with immunoSEQ multiplex PCR; in TCRdb, only in-frame clones are kept and a portion is missing. The sample has about 160,000 clones; around nine tenths are singletons. The sample consisted of peripheral blood, taken 28 days after the second AZD1222 dose. The receptors come from an adult who received the AZD1222 COVID-19 vaccine. Each CDR3 is given with its conserved first and last residue. Fields, in order: CDR3 protein, CDR3 DNA, V gene, D gene, clone size, J gene. A D gene is named only where the DNA matches it firmly. Part of the rows lack a size; the others show once, few, many or a class for expanded clones.

CDR3aa: CASSLETGSSGYTF
CDR3nt: TGCGCCAGCAGCTTGGAGACAGGGAGCTCTGGCTACACCTTC
v_gene: TRBV5-1
d_gene: TRBD1
abundance: few
j_gene: TRBJ1-2

CDR3aa: CASSSGRDRDTGELFF
CDR3nt: TGTGCCAGCAGTTCCGGTCGGGACAGGGATACCGGGGAGCTGTTTTTT
v_gene: TRBV27
d_gene: TRBD1
abundance: NA
j_gene: TRBJ2-2

CDR3aa: CASSQERGPYEQYF
CDR3nt: TGCGCCAGCAGCCAAGAGCGGGGGCCCTACGAGCAGTACTTC
v_gene: TRBV4-3
d_gene: NA
abundance: NA
j_gene: TRBJ2-7

CDR3aa: CASSGTVKEKLFF
CDR3nt: TGTGCCAGCAGTGGGACAGTAAAAGAAAAACTGTTTTTT
v_gene: TRBV2
d_gene: NA
abundance: NA
j_gene: TRBJ1-4

CDR3aa: CASSSSGTSGPVEQFF
CDR3nt: TGTGCCAGCAGCTCGTCCGGGACTAGCGGACCAGTTGAGCAGTTCTTC
v_gene: TRBV7-9
d_gene: TRBD2
abundance: NA
j_gene: TRBJ2-1

CDR3aa: CASSQRGEGSGGYTF
CDR3nt: TGCGCCAGCAGCCAAAGGGGAGAGGGGAGTGGTGGCTACACCTTC
v_gene: TRBV4-1
d_gene: NA
abundance: NA
j_gene: TRBJ1-2

CDR3aa: CASSSVFGEGRNTEAFF
CDR3nt: TGCGCCAGCAGCTCTGTCTTTGGGGAAGGGAGGAACACTGAAGCTTTCTTT
v_gene: TRBV7-9
d_gene: NA
abundance: once
j_gene: TRBJ1-1

CDR3aa: CSVENLETQYF
CDR3nt: TGCAGCGTTGAGAACTTGGAAACCCAGTACTTC
v_gene: TRBV29-1
d_gene: NA
abundance: once
j_gene: TRBJ2-5

CDR3aa: CASSQDPGAVMGEAFF
CDR3nt: TGCGCCAGCAGCCAAGATCCTGGGGCGGTCATGGGTGAAGCTTTCTTT
v_gene: TRBV4-1
d_gene: NA
abundance: NA
j_gene: TRBJ1-1

CDR3aa: CASKETPYQPQHF
CDR3nt: TGTGCCAGCAAGGAGACCCCCTATCAGCCCCAGCATTTT
v_gene: TRBV6-5
d_gene: NA
abundance: NA
j_gene: TRBJ1-5

CDR3aa: CASSSLQALNYGYTF
CDR3nt: TGTGCCAGCAGCTCACTCCAGGCGTTAAACTATGGCTACACCTTC
v_gene: TRBV7-3
d_gene: NA
abundance: NA
j_gene: TRBJ1-2

CDR3aa: CASSPSGGTDTQYF
CDR3nt: TGTGCCAGCAGTCCTTCCGGGGGCACAGATACGCAGTATTTT
v_gene: TRBV6-4
d_gene: NA
abundance: NA
j_gene: TRBJ2-3

CDR3aa: CASSQTGGGEKLFF
CDR3nt: TGTGCCAGCAGTCAGACAGGGGGCGGTGAAAAACTGTTTTTT
v_gene: TRBV5-5
d_gene: TRBD1
abundance: NA
j_gene: TRBJ1-4

CDR3aa: CASSQQGPSFPLHF
CDR3nt: TGTGCCAGCAGTCAACAAGGACCCTCTTTCCCCCTCCACTTT
v_gene: TRBV6-5
d_gene: NA
abundance: NA
j_gene: TRBJ1-6

CDR3aa: CASSQDRRTNTEAFF
CDR3nt: TGTGCCAGCAGCCAAGATCGGCGCACGAACACTGAAGCTTTCTTT
v_gene: TRBV3-1/TRBV3-2
d_gene: NA
abundance: NA
j_gene: TRBJ1-1

CDR3aa: CASRKVDGLNTEAFF
CDR3nt: TGTGCCAGCAGGAAAGTCGACGGACTGAACACTGAAGCTTTCTTT
v_gene: TRBV11-2
d_gene: NA
abundance: NA
j_gene: TRBJ1-1

CDR3aa: CASSRESSYNSPLHF
CDR3nt: TGTGCCAGCAGTCGTGAGAGCTCCTATAATTCACCCCTCCACTTT
v_gene: TRBV6-5
d_gene: NA
abundance: NA
j_gene: TRBJ1-6

CDR3aa: CASSPGLAGGSGRTDTQYF
CDR3nt: TGTGCCAGCTCCCCCGGTCTAGCGGGGGGGTCAGGTAGAACAGATACGCAGTATTTT
v_gene: TRBV18
d_gene: TRBD2
abundance: NA
j_gene: TRBJ2-3

CDR3aa: CAISSMSEQFF
CDR3nt: TGTGCCATCTCCTCAATGAGTGAGCAGTTCTTC
v_gene: TRBV10-3
d_gene: NA
abundance: NA
j_gene: TRBJ2-1

CDR3aa: CAWRIPGAVYNSPLHF
CDR3nt: TGTGCCTGGAGGATACCAGGGGCCGTCTATAATTCACCCCTCCACTTT
v_gene: TRBV30
d_gene: NA
abundance: NA
j_gene: TRBJ1-6

CDR3aa: CASSGARLKVPQHF
CDR3nt: TGTGCCAGCAGTGGGGCCAGGCTTAAAGTGCCCCAGCATTTT
v_gene: TRBV28
d_gene: NA
abundance: NA
j_gene: TRBJ1-5

CDR3aa: CASSHSMRNTEAFF
CDR3nt: TGTGCCAGCAGCCATAGCATGAGGAACACTGAAGCTTTCTTT
v_gene: TRBV3-1/TRBV3-2
d_gene: NA
abundance: once
j_gene: TRBJ1-1

CDR3aa: CASSLLLRRRDAGELFF
CDR3nt: TGTGCCAGCAGCCTCCTACTACGACGCAGAGACGCCGGGGAGCTGTTTTTT
v_gene: TRBV3-1/TRBV3-2
d_gene: NA
abundance: few
j_gene: TRBJ2-2

CDR3aa: CASRPGGGYTF
CDR3nt: TGTGCCAGCAGACCGGGGGGGGGCTACACCTTC
v_gene: TRBV6-6
d_gene: NA
abundance: NA
j_gene: TRBJ1-2

CDR3aa: CASVPGSSDSPLHF
CDR3nt: TGTGCTAGTGTTCCGGGTTCATCCGACTCACCCCTCCACTTT
v_gene: TRBV12-5
d_gene: NA
abundance: NA
j_gene: TRBJ1-6

CDR3aa: CASSRDSSEWSSNQPQHF
CDR3nt: TGTGCCTCCAGCCGCGACAGCTCAGAATGGAGCAGCAATCAGCCCCAGCATTTT
v_gene: TRBV10-3
d_gene: NA
abundance: NA
j_gene: TRBJ1-5

CDR3aa: CSVEGLGEQYF
CDR3nt: TGCAGCGTTGAAGGTTTAGGCGAGCAGTACTTC
v_gene: TRBV29-1
d_gene: NA
abundance: NA
j_gene: TRBJ2-7

CDR3aa: CATSDWGDTQYF
CDR3nt: TGTGCCACCAGTGATTGGGGGGATACGCAGTATTTT
v_gene: TRBV24-1
d_gene: NA
abundance: NA
j_gene: TRBJ2-3

CDR3aa: CASSQRVILNEQFF
CDR3nt: TGTGCCAGCAGCCAGAGGGTTATTCTCAATGAGCAGTTCTTC
v_gene: TRBV27
d_gene: NA
abundance: once
j_gene: TRBJ2-1

CDR3aa: CASSMGDLNTGELFF
CDR3nt: TGCGCCAGCAGCATGGGGGACCTGAACACCGGGGAGCTGTTTTTT
v_gene: TRBV5-1
d_gene: NA
abundance: NA
j_gene: TRBJ2-2